Sequencing of this T cell receptor beta chain was carried out in a study of response to subunit inactivated influenza vaccine (dated by TCRdb to the late 2010s). Broadly, across the study: Deep quantitative profiling of the T cell receptor repertoire was used in the study to follow responses to a trivalent subunit inactivated influenza vaccine.

Libraries were made using RT-PCR. Sequenced on an Illumina HiSeq 2500. TCRdb took the public reads, trimmed them with fastp at Q25, ran MiXCR for clone calling and kept in-frame beta chains. A single entry per CDR3 protein holds the most common genes and DNA from its merged rows. The sample includes just under 550,000 distinct CDR3 sequences, with under 30% observed a single time. The top ten hold about 3% of the sample. Reading the germline V gene (reference sequence) gives CDR1 SGHKS and CDR2 YYEKEE. Measured from the cysteine to the phenylalanine, the CDR3 is 14 residues long. The sequence is cut down to CDR3 DNA, 42 bases in frame from base 1. V is pared back by 2 bases and J by 1 base, with 9 bases lying between the germline termini. This clonotype appeared many times. Its antigen remains unidentified. No base quality information exists; no much larger clone differs at one position. Broad study findings and their caveats: According to the authors, only a limited number of new T cells may be recruited by each seasonal influenza vaccination.

These sequences were also reported in another study, on T cells expressing NK-cell markers. As described in the second report: 5'RACE template switching, by which a universal primer site and unique molecular identifiers were added, was used to make TCR beta cDNA libraries. Three sorted T-cell subsets (CD3+CD56+NKG2C+, CD3+CD56+NKG2C- and CD3+CD56-NKG2C+) from fewer than 10 donors had their TCR beta-chain repertoires profiled. Of the eight sequenced donors, seven were found to be HCMV-seropositive and one was found to be HCMV-seronegative. To restrict sorting to alphabetaTCR-expressing T cells, an anti-gammadeltaTCR antibody was added in several experiments. In over five donors, the dominant CD3+CD56+NKG2C+ clonotypes were found to rank among the top 10 CD8+ clonotypes and to make up roughly 1.0-7.0% of CD8+ T cells. Those dominant clonotypes were again the most abundant among CD3+CD56-NKG2C+ cells in a handful of donors, at about 25-60.1%. Whether the expanded NKG2C-expressing T cell clones were specific for HCMV antigens remained unclear. Randomly selected healthy volunteers, three men and five women, were used as the eight sequenced donors. A commercial ELISA kit detecting HCMV-specific IgG in serum was used to determine HCMV serostatus. Ficoll density gradient centrifugation was used to isolate peripheral blood mononuclear cells from blood. CD4+ and CD8+ T cells were isolated from PBMC by magnetic immunoseparation with Miltenyi isolation kits. Synthesis of cDNA was primed from the TCR beta constant segment and was followed by two consecutive PCR amplification steps. Illumina HiSeq 2000/2500, MiSeq or NextSeq was used to sequence libraries as 2 x 150 bp reads. Reads were demultiplexed and grouped by UMI with MIGEC, and clonotypes were assembled and quantified with MiTCR. To remove erroneous sequences, TCR cDNA sequences were retained only when supported by two or more reads. The tcR package was used for downstream repertoire analysis, and clonotypes were matched across fractions by CDR3 nucleotide sequence plus V segment. VDJmatch was used to annotate antigen specificity against VDJdb, with one amino acid substitution allowed in CDR3.

The source was CD4+ T cells sorted from PBMCs, collected 12 days after vaccination. Recombination joined TRBV5-5 with TRBJ2-5; the D region possibly corresponds to TRBD2 (6 bases align). The TCR originated in a man aged 50-59 years who received an inactivated influenza vaccine. Donor details come from another sample of the same person, matched by shared clones. The nucleotides read TGTGCCAGCAGCTTTCGGACTACCCAAGAGACCCAGTACTTC. It encodes CASSFRTTQETQYF.